The next 14 T cell receptor beta chains were all read from a single sample in a study of T cell responses to AZD1222 COVID-19 vaccine. The method was immunoSEQ multiplex PCR; TCRdb's version includes in-frame clones alone and lacks a portion of them. The table lists about 150,000 clones, roughly 94% of them singletons, with roughly 1.3% in the top ten. Here the sequenced sample was peripheral blood, taken on day 0 of AZD1222 vaccination. These receptors all come from an adult in good health.

The chain recombines TRBV7-9 with TRBJ2-3; a possible D gene is TRBD2 (6 bases). There are 15 residues in the CDR3. V dropped 1 base and J dropped 5 bases, with 13 bases sitting between them. From germline, CDR1 is SEHNR and CDR2 FQNEAQ (reference sequence). In DNA form, the CDR3 reads TGTGCCAGCAGCTTAGGCGGGGCCCGCGGAGATACGCAGTATTTT. This translates into CASSLGGARGDTQYF.

The V call is TRBV19, the J call TRBJ1-6; 7 bases align to TRBD1. The CDR3 covers 16 residues. V gave up 3 bases and J gave up 6 bases; unmatched junction bases: 8. Germline V gene lookup returns CDR1 LNHDA and CDR2 SQIVND (reference sequence). The DNA for the CDR3 is TGTGCCAGTAGTATGGACAGGACGCGAGTTAATTCACCCCTCCACTTT. It encodes CASSMDRTRVNSPLHF.

V usage is TRBV6-4 and J usage is TRBJ2-4; perhaps TRBD2 as D (6 bases). From germline, CDR1 is MRHNA and CDR2 SNTAGT. The germline V and J ends were trimmed by 8 bases and 0 bases, with 8 bases remaining between them. This CDR3 contains 13 residues. CDR3 bases: TGTGCCAGCGGGAGGTTAGCCAAAAACATTCAGTACTTC. It yields the protein CASGRLAKNIQYF.

V gene TRBV12-5 combines with J gene TRBJ1-3; no firm D call. The CDR3 covers 14 residues. V lost 3 bases and J lost 0, with 6 bases in between. The germline CDR1 and CDR2 sequences are LGHNT and FRNRAP. As DNA, the CDR3 is TGTGCTAGTGGTTTCGAAGGCTCTGGAAACACCATATATTTT. Protein product: CASGFEGSGNTIYF.

The genes are TRBV18 and TRBJ1-1; no clear D. Trimming cost V 3 bases and J 2 bases, with 16 bases left between them. The CDR3 runs to 16 residues. Germline values: CDR1 KGHSH, CDR2 LQKENI. In DNA form, the CDR3 reads TGTGCCAGCTCACCGGCCTTGGCGAGCTCAAACACTGAAGCTTTCTTT. This gives the protein CASSPALASSNTEAFF. Full variable domain (missing parts from reference TRBV18 and TRBJ1-1): NAGVMQNPRHLVRRRGQEARLRCSPMKGHSHVYWYRQLPEEGLKFMVYLQKENIIDESGMPKERFSAEFPKEGPSILRIQQVVRGDSAAYFCASSPALASSNTEAFFGQGTRLTVV.

The CDR3 reads CASSPTGSPDQPQHF. The CDR3 DNA sequence: TGTGCCAGCAGCCCGACAGGGTCTCCCGACCAGCCCCAGCATTTT. The V call is TRBV6-4, the J call TRBJ1-5; TRBD1 agrees at 7 bases. CDR3 size: 15 residues. Germline assignment: CDR1 MRHNA and CDR2 SNTAGT. Trimming took 6 bases from V and 7 from J; bases not matched to a gene: 12.

V usage is TRBV4-3 and J usage is TRBJ2-1, with TRBD2 matching over 12 bases. The CDR3 has 17 residues. V lost 0 bases to trimming and J lost 9 bases; unmatched junction nucleotides: 9. The V gene's germline CDR1 is LGHNA and CDR2 YSLEER. CDR3 loop: CASSQEYSGLAGFEQFF. The DNA of the CDR3 is TGCGCCAGCAGCCAAGAATATAGTGGACTAGCGGGATTTGAGCAGTTCTTC.

The chain couples TRBV5-1 to TRBJ1-2; no clear D gene. CDR3 length: 14 residues. Germline assignment: CDR1 SGHRS and CDR2 YFSETQ. V was trimmed by 2 bases and J by 2 bases, leaving 10 bases between them. CDR3 residues: CASSFSPVNYGYTF. CDR3 sequence (DNA): TGCGCCAGCAGCTTTTCTCCGGTGAACTATGGCTACACCTTC.

This clone has a count of ten or more. The CDR3 DNA is TGTGCCACCAGTCGGACAGGGGGATGGGGTCAGCCCCAGCATTTT. This encodes CATSRTGGWGQPQHF. The V call is TRBV19, the J call TRBJ1-5; 10 bases line up with TRBD1. Germline V gene lookup returns CDR1 LNHDA and CDR2 SQIVND (reference sequence). The CDR3 is 15 amino acids. Trimming removed 10 bases from V and 6 bases from J; junction bases left unmatched: 12.

This clone was picked up many times. V gene TRBV2 combines with J gene TRBJ2-7; D unclear. V lost 2 bases and J 2 bases, leaving 10 bases between the germline ends. Germline V gene lookup returns CDR1 SNHLY and CDR2 FYNNEI. The CDR3 totals 14 residues. The CDR3 protein is CASSENRAPYEQYV. CDR3 in DNA: TGTGCCAGCAGTGAAAATAGGGCCCCCTACGAGCAGTACGTC.

The rearrangement joins TRBV28 to TRBJ1-5, with 8 nucleotides matching TRBD1. Trimming took 4 bases from V and 7 from J; bases not matched to a gene: 6. CDR1 and CDR2 (germline): MDHEN, SYDVKM. The CDR3 is made up of 14 amino acids. Here the CDR3 reads CASSSGQGRQPQHF. Written as DNA, the CDR3 is TGTGCCAGCAGTTCCGGACAGGGAAGGCAGCCCCAGCATTTT.

The chain couples TRBV7-7 to TRBJ2-5; D is perhaps TRBD2 (5 bases). Trimming left V 6 bases short and J 0 bases short, with 14 bases between. The CDR3 runs 15 residues. Germline lookup yields CDR1 SSHAT and CDR2 FNYEAQ (reference sequence). The CDR3 is CASSVTGVYQETQYF. In DNA form, the CDR3 reads TGTGCCAGCAGTGTTACCGGGGTGTACCAAGAGACCCAGTACTTC. Based on the CDR3 plus reference TRBV7-7 and TRBJ2-5, the full variable domain is GAGVSQSPRYKVTKRGQDVTLRCDPISSHATLYWYQQALGQGPEFLTYFNYEAQPDKSGLPSDRFSAERPEGSISTLTIQRTEQRDSAMYRCASSVTGVYQETQYFGPGTRLLVL.

The chain recombines TRBV7-2 with TRBJ1-2, with 12 bases matching TRBD1. J was trimmed by 6 bases and V by 4 bases; bases with no gene match: 6. CDR3 length: 15 residues. Germline assignment: CDR1 SGHTA and CDR2 FQGNSA. The CDR3 loop is CASSSRDRGPDGYTF. Written as DNA, the CDR3 is TGTGCCAGCAGCTCACGGGACAGGGGGCCGGATGGCTACACCTTC.

V is TRBV5-5 and J is TRBJ1-4; D unresolved. Between the trimmed V and J ends, which lost 0 bases and 2 bases, there was a span of 8 bases. CDR1 is SGHKS, CDR2 YYEKEE, per germline (reference sequence). The CDR3 sequence is 15 residues long. The CDR3 region has the DNA TGTGCCAGCAGCTTGGGTCGGGAGACTAATGAAAAACTGTTTTTT. Encoded protein: CASSLGRETNEKLFF.